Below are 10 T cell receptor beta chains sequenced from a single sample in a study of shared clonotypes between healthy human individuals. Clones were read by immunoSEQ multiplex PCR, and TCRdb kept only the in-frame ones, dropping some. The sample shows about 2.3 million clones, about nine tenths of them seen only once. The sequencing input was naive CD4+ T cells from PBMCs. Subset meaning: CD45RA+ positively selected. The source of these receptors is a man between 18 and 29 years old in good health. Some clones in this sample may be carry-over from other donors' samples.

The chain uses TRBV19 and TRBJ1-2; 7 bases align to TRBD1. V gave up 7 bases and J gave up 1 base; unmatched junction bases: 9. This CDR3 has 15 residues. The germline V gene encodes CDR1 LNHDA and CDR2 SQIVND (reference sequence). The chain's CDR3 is CASTMGQIYNYGYTF. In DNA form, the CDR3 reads TGTGCCAGTACCATGGGACAGATTTATAACTATGGCTACACCTTC.

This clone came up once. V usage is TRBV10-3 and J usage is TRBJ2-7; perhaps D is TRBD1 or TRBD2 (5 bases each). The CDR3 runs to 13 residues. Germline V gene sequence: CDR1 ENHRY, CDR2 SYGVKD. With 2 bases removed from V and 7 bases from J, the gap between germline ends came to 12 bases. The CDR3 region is CAISETGSGEQYF. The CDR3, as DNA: TGTGCCATCAGTGAGACAGGTTCGGGGGAGCAGTACTTC.

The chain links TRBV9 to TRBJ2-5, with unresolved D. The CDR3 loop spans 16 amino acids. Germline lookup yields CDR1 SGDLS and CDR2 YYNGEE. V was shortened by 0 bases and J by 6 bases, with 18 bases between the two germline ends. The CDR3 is CASSVGADVLGKTQYF. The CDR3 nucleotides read TGTGCCAGCAGCGTAGGGGCTGATGTCCTAGGGAAGACCCAGTACTTC.

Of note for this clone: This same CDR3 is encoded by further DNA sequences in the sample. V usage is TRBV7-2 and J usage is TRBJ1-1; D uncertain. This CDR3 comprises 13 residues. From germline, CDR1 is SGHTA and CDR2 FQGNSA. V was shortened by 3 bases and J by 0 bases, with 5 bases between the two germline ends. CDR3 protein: CASSFRVNTEAFF. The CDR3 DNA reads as TGTGCCAGCAGCTTCCGGGTGAACACTGAAGCTTTCTTT. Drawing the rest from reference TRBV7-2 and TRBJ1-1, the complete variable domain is GAGVSQSPSNKVTEKGKDVELRCDPISGHTALYWYRQSLGQGLEFLIYFQGNSAPDKSGLPSDRFSAERTGGSVSTLTIQRTQQEDSAVYLCASSFRVNTEAFFGQGTRLTVV.

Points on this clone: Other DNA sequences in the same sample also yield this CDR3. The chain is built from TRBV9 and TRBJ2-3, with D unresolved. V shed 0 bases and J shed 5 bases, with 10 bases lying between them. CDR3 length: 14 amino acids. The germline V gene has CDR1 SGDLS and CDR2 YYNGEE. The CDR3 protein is CASSVVGVGDTQYF. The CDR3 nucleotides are TGTGCCAGCAGCGTAGTCGGAGTAGGAGATACGCAGTATTTT.

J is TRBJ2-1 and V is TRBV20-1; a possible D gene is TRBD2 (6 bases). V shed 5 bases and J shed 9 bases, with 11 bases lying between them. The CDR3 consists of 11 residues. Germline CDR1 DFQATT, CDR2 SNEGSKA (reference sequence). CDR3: CSAGMRGEQFF. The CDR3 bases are TGCAGTGCTGGCATGCGGGGTGAGCAGTTCTTC.

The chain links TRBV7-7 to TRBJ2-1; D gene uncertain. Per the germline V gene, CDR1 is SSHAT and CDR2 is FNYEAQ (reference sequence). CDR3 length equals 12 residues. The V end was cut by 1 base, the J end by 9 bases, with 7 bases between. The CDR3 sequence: CASSLGVGEQFF. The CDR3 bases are TGTGCCAGCAGCTTAGGGGTGGGTGAGCAGTTCTTC.

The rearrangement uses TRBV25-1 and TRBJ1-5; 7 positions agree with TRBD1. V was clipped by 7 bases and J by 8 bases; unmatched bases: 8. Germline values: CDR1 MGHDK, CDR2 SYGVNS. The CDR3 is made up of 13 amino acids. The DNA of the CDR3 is TGTGCCAGCACCCAGACAGGGTATGAGCCCCAGCATTTT. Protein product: CASTQTGYEPQHF.

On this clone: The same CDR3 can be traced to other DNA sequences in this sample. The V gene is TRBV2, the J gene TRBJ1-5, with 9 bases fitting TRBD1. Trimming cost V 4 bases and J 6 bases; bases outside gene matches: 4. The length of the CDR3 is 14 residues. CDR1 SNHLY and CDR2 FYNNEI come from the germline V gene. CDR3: CASSATGGAQPQHF. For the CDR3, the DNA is TGTGCCAGCAGTGCGACAGGGGGAGCTCAGCCCCAGCATTTT. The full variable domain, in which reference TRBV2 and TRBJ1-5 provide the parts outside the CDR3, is EPEVTQTPSHQVTQMGQEVILRCVPISNHLYFYWYRQILGQKVEFLVSFYNNEISEKSEIFDDQFSVERPDGSNFTLKIRSTKLEDSAMYFCASSATGGAQPQHFGDGTRLSIL.

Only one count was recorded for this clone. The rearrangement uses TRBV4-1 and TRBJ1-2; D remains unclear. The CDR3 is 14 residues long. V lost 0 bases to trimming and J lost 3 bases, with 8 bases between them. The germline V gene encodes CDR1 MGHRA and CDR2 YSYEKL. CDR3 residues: CASSQEWADYGYTF. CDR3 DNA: TGCGCCAGCAGCCAAGAATGGGCAGACTATGGCTACACCTTC.